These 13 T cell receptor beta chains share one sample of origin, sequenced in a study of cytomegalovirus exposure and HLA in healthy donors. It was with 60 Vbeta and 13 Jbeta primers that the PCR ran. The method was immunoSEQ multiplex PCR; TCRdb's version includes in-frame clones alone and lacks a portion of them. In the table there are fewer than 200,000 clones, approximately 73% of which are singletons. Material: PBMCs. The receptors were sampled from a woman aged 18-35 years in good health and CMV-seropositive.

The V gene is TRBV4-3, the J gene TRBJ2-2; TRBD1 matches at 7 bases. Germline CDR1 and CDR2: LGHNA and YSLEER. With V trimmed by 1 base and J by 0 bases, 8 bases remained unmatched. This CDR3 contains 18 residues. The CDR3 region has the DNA TGCGCCAGCAGCCAAGGGGACAGAAGTCTTACGAACACCGGGGAGCTGTTTTTT. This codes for CASSQGDRSLTNTGELFF.

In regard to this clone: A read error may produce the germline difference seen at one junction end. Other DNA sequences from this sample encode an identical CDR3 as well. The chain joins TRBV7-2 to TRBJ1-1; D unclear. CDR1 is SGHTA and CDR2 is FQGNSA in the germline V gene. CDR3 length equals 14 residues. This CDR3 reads CASSLVLWETEAFF. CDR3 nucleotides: TGTGCCAGCAGCTTAGTTTTATGGGAGACTGAAGCTTTCTTC.

The CDR3 nucleotides read TGTGCCAGCTCACCACGGGCGGGAAACTCCTACAATGAGCAGTTCTTC. This sequence encodes CASSPRAGNSYNEQFF. This chain connects TRBV18 to TRBJ2-1; a possible D gene is TRBD2 (6 bases). V was trimmed by 1 base and J by 0 bases, leaving 10 bases between them. Germline loops: CDR1 KGHSH, CDR2 LQKENI. CDR3 size: 16 residues.

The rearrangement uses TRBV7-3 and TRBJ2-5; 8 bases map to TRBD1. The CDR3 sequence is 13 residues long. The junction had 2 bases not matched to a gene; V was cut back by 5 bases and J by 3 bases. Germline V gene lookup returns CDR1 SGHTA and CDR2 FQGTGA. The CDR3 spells CASSKGQEETQYF. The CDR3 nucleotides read TGTGCCAGCAGCAAGGGACAGGAAGAGACCCAGTACTTC.

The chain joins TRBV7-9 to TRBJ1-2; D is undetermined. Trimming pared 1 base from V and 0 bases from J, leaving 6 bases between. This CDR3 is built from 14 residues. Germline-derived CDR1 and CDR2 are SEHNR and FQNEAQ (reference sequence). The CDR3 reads CASSLVPTNYGYTF. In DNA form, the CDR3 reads TGTGCCAGCAGCTTAGTCCCCACTAACTATGGCTACACCTTC. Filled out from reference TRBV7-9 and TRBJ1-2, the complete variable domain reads DTGVSQNPRHKITKRGQNVTFRCDPISEHNRLYWYRQTLGQGPEFLTYFQNEAQLEKSRLLSDRFSAERPKGSFSTLEIQRTEQGDSAMYLCASSLVPTNYGYTFGSGTRLTVV.

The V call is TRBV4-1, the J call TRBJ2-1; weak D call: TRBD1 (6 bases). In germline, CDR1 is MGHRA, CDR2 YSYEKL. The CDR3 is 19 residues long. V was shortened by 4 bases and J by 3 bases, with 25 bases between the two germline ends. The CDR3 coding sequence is TGCGCCAGCAGCCCCTACGCCCGCCTCGGGGTAGGGGGCTACAATGAGCAGTTCTTC. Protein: CASSPYARLGVGGYNEQFF.

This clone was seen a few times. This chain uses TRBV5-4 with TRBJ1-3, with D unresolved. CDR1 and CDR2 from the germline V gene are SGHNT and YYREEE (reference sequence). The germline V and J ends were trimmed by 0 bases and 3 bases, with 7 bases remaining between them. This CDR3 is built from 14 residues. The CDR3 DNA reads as TGTGCCAGCAGCTTGGCCCCGGGTGGAAACACCATATATTTT. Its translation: CASSLAPGGNTIYF.

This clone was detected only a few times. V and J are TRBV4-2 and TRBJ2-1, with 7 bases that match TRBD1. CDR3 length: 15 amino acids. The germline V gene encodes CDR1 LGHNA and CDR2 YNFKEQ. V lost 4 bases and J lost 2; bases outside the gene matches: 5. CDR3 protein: CASSRADRAYNEQFF. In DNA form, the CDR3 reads TGTGCCAGCAGCCGCGCCGACAGGGCCTACAATGAGCAGTTCTTC.

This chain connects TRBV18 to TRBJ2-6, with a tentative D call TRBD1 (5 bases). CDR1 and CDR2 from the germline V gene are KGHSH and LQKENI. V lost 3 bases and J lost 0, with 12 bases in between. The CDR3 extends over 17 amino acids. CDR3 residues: CASSPGAGYSGANVLTF. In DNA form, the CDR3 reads TGTGCCAGCTCACCTGGGGCAGGGTACTCTGGGGCCAACGTCCTGACTTTC.

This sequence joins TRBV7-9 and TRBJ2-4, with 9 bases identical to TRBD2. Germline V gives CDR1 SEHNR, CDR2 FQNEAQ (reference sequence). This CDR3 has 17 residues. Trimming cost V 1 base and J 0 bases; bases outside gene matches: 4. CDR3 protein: CASSLDGGGGAKNIQYF. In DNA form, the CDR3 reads TGTGCCAGCAGCTTAGATGGCGGGGGGGGAGCCAAAAACATTCAGTACTTC.

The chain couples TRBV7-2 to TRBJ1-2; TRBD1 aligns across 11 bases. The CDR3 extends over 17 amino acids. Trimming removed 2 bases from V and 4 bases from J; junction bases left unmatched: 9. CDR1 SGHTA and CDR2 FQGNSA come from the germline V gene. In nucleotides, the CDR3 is TGTGCCAGCAGCTTACCGGGACAGGGGGGGAAGCCCTATGGCTACACCTTC. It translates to CASSLPGQGGKPYGYTF.

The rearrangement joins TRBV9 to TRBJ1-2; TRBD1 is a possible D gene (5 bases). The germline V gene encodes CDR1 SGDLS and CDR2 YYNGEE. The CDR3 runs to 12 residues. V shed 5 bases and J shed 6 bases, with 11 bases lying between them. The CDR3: CASSGTGDGYTF. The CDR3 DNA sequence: TGTGCCAGCAGTGGAACGGGGGATGGCTACACCTTC.

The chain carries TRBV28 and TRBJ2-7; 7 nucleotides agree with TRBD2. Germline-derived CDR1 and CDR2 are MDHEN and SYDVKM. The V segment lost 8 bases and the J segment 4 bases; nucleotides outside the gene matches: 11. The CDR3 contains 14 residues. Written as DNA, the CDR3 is TGTGCCAGCCGGCCTCGCGGGGGTAGTTACGAGCAGTACTTC. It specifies CASRPRGGSYEQYF.